The clone carrying this TCR beta chain was seen repeatedly, ten times or more. What it binds is unknown. Trimming cost V 3 bases and J 4 bases, with 6 bases left between them. This CDR3 has 11 amino acids. Germline CDR1 GTSNPN, CDR2 SVGIG (reference sequence). These data are taken from a study of early T cells in non-severe SARS-CoV-2 infection. Overall study context: From unsorted whole blood, bulk RNA was sequenced, and the chains remained unpaired.

General study points: CD4 and private specificities were missed by VDJdb matching, which favored anti-spike CD8 responses.

cDNA molecules, individually, were tagged with unique molecular identifiers. TCRdb recomputed calls from the 5' RACE reads with MiXCR, one row per CDR3 protein. The profile covers over 35,000 distinct CDR3 sequences, with approximately 10% appearing a single time and about 9.9% taken by the ten largest. Sequenced input: whole blood. This clonotype was obtained from an adult who was a healthcare worker with PCR-confirmed SARS-CoV-2 infection or an uninfected control (not recorded which). The chain links TRBV30 to TRBJ1-2; D is unclear. In DNA, the CDR3 is TGTGCCTGGAGGCAACGCTATGGCTACACCTTC. It translates to CAWRQRYGYTF.